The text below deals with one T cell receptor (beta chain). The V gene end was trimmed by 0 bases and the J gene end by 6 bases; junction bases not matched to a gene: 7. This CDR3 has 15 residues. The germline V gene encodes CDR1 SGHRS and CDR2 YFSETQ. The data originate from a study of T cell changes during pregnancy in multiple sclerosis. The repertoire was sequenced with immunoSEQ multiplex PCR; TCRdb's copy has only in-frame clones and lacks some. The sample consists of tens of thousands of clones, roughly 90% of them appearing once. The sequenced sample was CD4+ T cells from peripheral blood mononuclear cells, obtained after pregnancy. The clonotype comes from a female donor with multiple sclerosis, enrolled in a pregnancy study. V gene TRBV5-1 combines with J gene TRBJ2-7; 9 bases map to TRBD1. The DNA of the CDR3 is TGCGCCAGCAGCTTGGCCGGGACAGGGCTTGCCGAGCAGTACTTC. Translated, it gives CASSLAGTGLAEQYF.